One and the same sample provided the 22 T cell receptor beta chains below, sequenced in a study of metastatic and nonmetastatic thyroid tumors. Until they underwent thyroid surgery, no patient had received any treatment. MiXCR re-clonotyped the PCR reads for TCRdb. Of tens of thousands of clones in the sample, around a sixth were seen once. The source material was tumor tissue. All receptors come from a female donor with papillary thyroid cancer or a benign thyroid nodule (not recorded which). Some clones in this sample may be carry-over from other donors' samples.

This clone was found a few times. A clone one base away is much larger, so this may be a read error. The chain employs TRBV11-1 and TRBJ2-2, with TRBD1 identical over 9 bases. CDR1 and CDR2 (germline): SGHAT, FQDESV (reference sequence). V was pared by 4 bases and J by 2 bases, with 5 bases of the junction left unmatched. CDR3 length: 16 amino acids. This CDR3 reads CASSSGDRVNTGELFF. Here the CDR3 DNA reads TGTGCCAGCAGCTCCGGGGACAGGGTTAACACCGGGGAGCTGTTTTTT.

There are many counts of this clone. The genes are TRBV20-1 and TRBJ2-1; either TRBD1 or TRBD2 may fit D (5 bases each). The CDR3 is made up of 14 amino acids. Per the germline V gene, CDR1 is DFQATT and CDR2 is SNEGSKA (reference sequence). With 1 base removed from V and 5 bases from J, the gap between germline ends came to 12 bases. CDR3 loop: CSARGPGPHNEQFF. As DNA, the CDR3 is TGCAGTGCTAGAGGTCCGGGACCACACAATGAGCAGTTCTTC.

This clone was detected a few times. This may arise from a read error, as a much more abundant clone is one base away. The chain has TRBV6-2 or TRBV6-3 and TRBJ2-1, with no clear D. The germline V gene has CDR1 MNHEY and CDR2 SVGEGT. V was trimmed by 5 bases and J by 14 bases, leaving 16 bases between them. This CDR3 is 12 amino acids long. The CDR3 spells CASSLLGGEKFF. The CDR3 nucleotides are TGTGCCAGCAGTCTTCTAGGCGGCGAGAAGTTCTTC.

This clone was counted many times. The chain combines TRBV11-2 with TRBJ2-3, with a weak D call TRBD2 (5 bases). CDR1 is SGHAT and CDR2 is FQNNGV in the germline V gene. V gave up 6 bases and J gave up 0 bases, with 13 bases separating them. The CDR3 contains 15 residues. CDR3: CASSVLRGSTDTQYF. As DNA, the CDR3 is TGTGCCAGCAGTGTCCTTCGGGGTAGCACAGATACGCAGTATTTT.

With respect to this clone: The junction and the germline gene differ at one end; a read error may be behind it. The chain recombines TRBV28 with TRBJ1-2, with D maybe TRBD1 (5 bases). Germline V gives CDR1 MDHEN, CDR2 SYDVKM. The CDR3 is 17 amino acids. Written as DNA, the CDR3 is TGTGCCAGCAGTTCCCCGGGGGGGTCAGACACTGGCTATGTCTACACCTTC. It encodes CASSSPGGSDTGYVYTF.

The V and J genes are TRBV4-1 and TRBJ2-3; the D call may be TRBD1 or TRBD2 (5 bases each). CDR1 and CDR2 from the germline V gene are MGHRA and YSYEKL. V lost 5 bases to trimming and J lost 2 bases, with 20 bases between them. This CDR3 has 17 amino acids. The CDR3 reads CASSNRRDPGLTDTQYF. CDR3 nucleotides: TGCGCCAGCAGCAATCGCCGGGACCCGGGCCTCACAGATACGCAGTATTTT.

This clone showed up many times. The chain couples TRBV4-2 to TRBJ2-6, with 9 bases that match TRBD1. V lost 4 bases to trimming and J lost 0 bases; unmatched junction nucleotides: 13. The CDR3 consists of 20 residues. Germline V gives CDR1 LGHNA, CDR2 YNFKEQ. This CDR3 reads CASSRLWTGQGSSGANVLTF. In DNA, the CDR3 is TGTGCCAGCAGCCGCCTATGGACTGGACAGGGGTCCTCTGGGGCCAACGTCCTGACTTTC.

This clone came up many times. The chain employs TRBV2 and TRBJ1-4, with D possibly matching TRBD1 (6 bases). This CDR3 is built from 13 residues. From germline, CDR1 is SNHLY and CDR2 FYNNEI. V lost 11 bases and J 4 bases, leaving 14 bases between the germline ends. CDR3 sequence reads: CAGHRDHNEKLFF. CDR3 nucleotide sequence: TGTGCCGGTCACAGGGATCATAATGAAAAACTGTTTTTT.

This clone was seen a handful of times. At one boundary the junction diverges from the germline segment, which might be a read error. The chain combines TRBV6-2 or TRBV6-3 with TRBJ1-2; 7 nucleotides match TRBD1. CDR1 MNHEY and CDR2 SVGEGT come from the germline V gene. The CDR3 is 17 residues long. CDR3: CASRPVQGSPSNYGYTF. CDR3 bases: TGTGCCAGCAGGCCGGTACAGGGGAGTCCGTCTAATTATGGCTACACCTTC.

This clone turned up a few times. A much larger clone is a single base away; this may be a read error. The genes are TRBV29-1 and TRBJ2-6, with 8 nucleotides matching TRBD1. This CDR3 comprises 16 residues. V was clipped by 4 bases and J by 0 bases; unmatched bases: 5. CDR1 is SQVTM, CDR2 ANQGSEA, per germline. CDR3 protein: CSVGGQVVSGANVLTF. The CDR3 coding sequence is TGCAGCGTTGGGGGACAGGTGGTCTCTGGGGCCAACGTCCTGACTTTC.

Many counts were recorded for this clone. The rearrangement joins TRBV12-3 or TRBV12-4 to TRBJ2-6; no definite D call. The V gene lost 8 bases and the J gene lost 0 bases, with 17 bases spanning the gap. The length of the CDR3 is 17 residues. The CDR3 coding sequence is TGTGCCAGCTCAATATATGGTGTCGGCTCTGGGGCCAACGTCCTGACTTTC. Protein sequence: CASSIYGVGSGANVLTF.

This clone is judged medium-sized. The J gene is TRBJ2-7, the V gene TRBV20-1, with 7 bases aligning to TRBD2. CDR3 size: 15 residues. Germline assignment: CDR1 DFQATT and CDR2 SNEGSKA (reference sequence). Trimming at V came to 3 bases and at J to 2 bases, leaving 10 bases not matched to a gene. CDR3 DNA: TGCAGTGCTAGGGACCTCCGCGGGAGACCCTACGAGCAGTACTTC. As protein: CSARDLRGRPYEQYF.

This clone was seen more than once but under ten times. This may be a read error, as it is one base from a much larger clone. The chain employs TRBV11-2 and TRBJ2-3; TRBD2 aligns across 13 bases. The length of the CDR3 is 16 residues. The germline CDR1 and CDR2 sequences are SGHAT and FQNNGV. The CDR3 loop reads CSSSLAGLAGVYTQYF. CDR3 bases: TGTTCCAGCAGCTTAGCCGGACTAGCGGGAGTATATACGCAGTATTTT.

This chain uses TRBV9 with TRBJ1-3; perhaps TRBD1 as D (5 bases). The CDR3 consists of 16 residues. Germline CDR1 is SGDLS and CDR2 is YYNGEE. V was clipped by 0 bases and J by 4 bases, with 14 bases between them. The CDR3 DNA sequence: TGTGCCAGCAGCGTAGTAGTCAGGGCGTACGGAAACACCATATATTTT. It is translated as CASSVVVRAYGNTIYF.

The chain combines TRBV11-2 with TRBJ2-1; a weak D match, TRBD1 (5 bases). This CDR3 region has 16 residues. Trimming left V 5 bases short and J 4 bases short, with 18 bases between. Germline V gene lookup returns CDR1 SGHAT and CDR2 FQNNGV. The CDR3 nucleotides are TGTGCCAGCAGCGAACAAGGGGTCCTTGAATACAATGAGCAGTTCTTC. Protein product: CASSEQGVLEYNEQFF.

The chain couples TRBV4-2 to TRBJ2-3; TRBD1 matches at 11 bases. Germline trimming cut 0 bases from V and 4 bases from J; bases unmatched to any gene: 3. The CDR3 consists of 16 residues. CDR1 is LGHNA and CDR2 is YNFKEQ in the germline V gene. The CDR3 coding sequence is TGTGCCAGCAGCCAAGAGCCGGGACAGGGGGCAGATACGCAGTATTTT. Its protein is CASSQEPGQGADTQYF.

The CDR3 DNA is TGCAGCGTTCGGGTTTACGGGGAAAAACTGTTTTTT. Encoded protein: CSVRVYGEKLFF. J is TRBJ1-4 and V is TRBV29-1, with D uncertain. Germline CDR1 is SQVTM and CDR2 is ANQGSEA. V shed 5 bases and J shed 8 bases, with 12 bases lying between them. The CDR3 is 12 residues long.

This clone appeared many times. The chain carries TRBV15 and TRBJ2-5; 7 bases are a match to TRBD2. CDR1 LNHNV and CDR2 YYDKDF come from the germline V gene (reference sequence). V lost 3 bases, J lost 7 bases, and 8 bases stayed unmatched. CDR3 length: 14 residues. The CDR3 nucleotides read TGTGCCACCAGCAGTGGCGGGAGCTTGGGGACCCAGTACTTC. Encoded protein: CATSSGGSLGTQYF. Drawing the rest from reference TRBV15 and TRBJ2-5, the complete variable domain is DAMVIQNPRYQVTQFGKPVTLSCSQTLNHNVMYWYQQKSSQAPKLLFHYYDKDFNNEADTPDNFQSRRPNTSFCFLDIRSPGLGDTAMYLCATSSGGSLGTQYFGPGTRLLVL.

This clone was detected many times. The CDR3 DNA sequence: TGCAGTGCAAGGGATGGCGGTAGGGGCTACAATGAGCAGTTCTTC. Residues: CSARDGGRGYNEQFF. The chain carries TRBV20-1 and TRBJ2-1, with D tentatively TRBD1 (5 bases). V dropped 6 bases and J dropped 3 bases, with 18 bases sitting between them. In germline, CDR1 is DFQATT, CDR2 SNEGSKA (reference sequence). The CDR3 covers 15 residues.

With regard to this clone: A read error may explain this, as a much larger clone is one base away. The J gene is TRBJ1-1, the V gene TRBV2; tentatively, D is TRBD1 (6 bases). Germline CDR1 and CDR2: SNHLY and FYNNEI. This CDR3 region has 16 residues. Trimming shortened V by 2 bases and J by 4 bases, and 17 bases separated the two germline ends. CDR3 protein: CASSEPRGLGGTEAFF. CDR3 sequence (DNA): TGTGCCAGCAGTGAACCCAGGGGCCTTGGGGGCACTGAAGCTTTCTTT.

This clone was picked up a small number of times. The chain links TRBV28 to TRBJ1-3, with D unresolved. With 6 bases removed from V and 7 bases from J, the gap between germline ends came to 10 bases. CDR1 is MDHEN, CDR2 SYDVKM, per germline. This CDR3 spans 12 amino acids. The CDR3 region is CASSSLGNTIYF. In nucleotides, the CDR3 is TGTGCCAGCAGCAGCCTAGGGAACACCATATATTTT.

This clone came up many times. The DNA for the CDR3 is TGCAGTGCTAGATTGACAGGGGCCAATCAGCCCCAGCATTTT. It encodes CSARLTGANQPQHF. The chain couples TRBV20-1 to TRBJ1-5; 8 bases agree with TRBD1. There are 14 residues in the CDR3. The germline CDR1 and CDR2 sequences are DFQATT and SNEGSKA (reference sequence). The V segment lost 2 bases and the J segment 3 bases; nucleotides outside the gene matches: 3.